This T cell receptor (beta chain) was identified during a study of cytomegalovirus exposure and HLA in healthy donors. Study-level results: Later analysis identified a missense DCLRE1C variant that was linked to TCR beta V- and J-gene trimming. In a later analysis, parvovirus B19, influenza, CMV and Epstein-Barr virus appeared linked to several top co-occurrence clusters.

The length of the CDR3 is 12 residues. Germline lookup yields CDR1 SGHKS and CDR2 YYEKEE (reference sequence). Trimming took 7 bases from V and 4 from J; bases not matched to a gene: 4. This PCR relied on a set of 60 Vbeta primers and 13 Jbeta primers. The data were produced by immunoSEQ multiplex PCR, yet TCRdb's version contains in-frame clones alone and is incomplete. The table lists 90,000 to 120,000 clones, 82% of them singletons. On this clone itself: Its antigen is not known.

This TCR derives from a man aged 25 to 45 in good health and CMV-seropositive. Sequencing was done on a sample of PBMCs. The V gene is TRBV5-5, the J gene TRBJ2-5; 7 bases agree with TRBD2. CDR3 bases: TGTGCCAGCGAACCGGGGGGAGAGACCCAGTACTTC. Protein sequence: CASEPGGETQYF.